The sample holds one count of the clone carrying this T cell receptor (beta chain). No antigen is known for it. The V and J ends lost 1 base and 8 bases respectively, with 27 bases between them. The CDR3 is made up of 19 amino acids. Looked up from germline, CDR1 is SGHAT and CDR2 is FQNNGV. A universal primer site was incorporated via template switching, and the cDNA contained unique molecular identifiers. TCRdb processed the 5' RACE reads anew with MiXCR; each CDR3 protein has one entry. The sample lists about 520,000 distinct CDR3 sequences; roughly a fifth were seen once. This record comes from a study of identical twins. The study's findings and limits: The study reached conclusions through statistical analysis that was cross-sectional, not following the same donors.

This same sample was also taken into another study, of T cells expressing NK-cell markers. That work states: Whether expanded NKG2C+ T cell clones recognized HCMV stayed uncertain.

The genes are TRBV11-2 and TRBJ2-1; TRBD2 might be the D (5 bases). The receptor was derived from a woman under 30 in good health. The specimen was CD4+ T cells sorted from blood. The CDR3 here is CASSLVFSLANGEKYEQFF. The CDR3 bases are TGTGCCAGCAGCTTAGTCTTTTCGTTAGCGAATGGCGAAAAATATGAGCAGTTCTTC.